The clone carrying this T cell receptor (beta chain) was counted many times. Antigen: not known. Germline assignment: CDR1 SQVTM and CDR2 ANQGSEA. The CDR3 runs 12 residues. The V end was cut by 0 bases, the J end by 4 bases, with 6 bases between. The study amplified TCR beta CDR3 regions using RNA transcripts. The workflow started with a first-round RT-PCR run with HTBI primers and then moved on to a second-round multiplex PCR. In TCRdb, the multiplex PCR reads were re-called with MiXCR into one record per CDR3 protein. This repertoire shows 300,000 to 400,000 distinct CDR3 sequences, roughly a sixth found once; its top ten account for around 12%. This specimen belongs to a study of Graves' ophthalmopathy and Graves' hyperthyroidism. General study results and limits: Most expanded clonotypes in thyroid above 0.001 frequency also showed up in blood.

Sequencing was done on a sample of peripheral blood. The genes are TRBV29-1 and TRBJ1-1; no reliable D call. The origin of this receptor is an adult man with Graves' ophthalmopathy. CDR3 amino acids: CSVEDPGTEAFF. As DNA, the CDR3 is TGCAGCGTTGAAGACCCGGGCACTGAAGCTTTCTTT.